Sequencing of this T cell receptor beta chain was carried out in a study of T cell changes during pregnancy in multiple sclerosis. Assay used: immunoSEQ multiplex PCR; TCRdb lists only in-frame clones, some missing. The table records 65,000 to 90,000 clones, approximately 89% of them present only once. The CDR3 spans 13 residues. CDR1 is SGHDT and CDR2 is YYEEEE in the germline V gene. The germline V and J ends were trimmed by 1 base and 5 bases, with 9 bases remaining between them. This sequence joins TRBV5-6 and TRBJ1-1, with TRBD1 as a possible D gene (5 bases). Specimen: peripheral blood, collected in the first trimester of pregnancy. This sequence originates from a female donor with multiple sclerosis, enrolled in a pregnancy study. CDR3: CASSLQGGTEAFF. DNA of the CDR3: TGTGCCAGCAGCTTGCAGGGTGGAACTGAAGCTTTCTTT.